Detailed here is one TCR beta chain. No antigen is known for it. This sample was included in a study of cytomegalovirus exposure and HLA in healthy donors. Study findings and constraints: The study dropped some indistinguishable V segments, TRBV6-2 and TRBV6-3 among them. A reported reduction in N-insertions relative to the approximately 600-donor mean was seen in an Asian-associated ancestry cluster in a later analysis. Near-uniform donor sequencing depth was presumed by presence/absence analyses.

The PCR was carried out with 60 Vbeta primers and 13 Jbeta primers. In the authors' methods: A later analysis tallied approximately 80 million unique TCR beta chains, 9 million to 12 million of them shared. Using immunoSEQ multiplex PCR, the repertoire was profiled, and TCRdb retains in-frame clones only, with some absent. V and J calls plus clone size are reproduced from that table; the DNA served to infer D and trimming. The table records over 80,000 clones, approximately 80% of them present only once. The length of the CDR3 is 14 residues. Germline lookup yields CDR1 SGHTA and CDR2 FQGNSA. After removal of 5 bases from V and 5 bases from J, the junction contained 6 bases not matched to a gene.

The chain joins TRBV7-2 to TRBJ1-5; 7 nucleotides agree with TRBD1. Sequencing input: PBMCs. This clonotype originated in a man aged 40-49 years in good health and CMV-seronegative. CDR3 loop: CASSNRQGDQPQHF. The CDR3 nucleotides are TGTGCCAGCAGCAACCGACAGGGCGATCAGCCCCAGCATTTT.